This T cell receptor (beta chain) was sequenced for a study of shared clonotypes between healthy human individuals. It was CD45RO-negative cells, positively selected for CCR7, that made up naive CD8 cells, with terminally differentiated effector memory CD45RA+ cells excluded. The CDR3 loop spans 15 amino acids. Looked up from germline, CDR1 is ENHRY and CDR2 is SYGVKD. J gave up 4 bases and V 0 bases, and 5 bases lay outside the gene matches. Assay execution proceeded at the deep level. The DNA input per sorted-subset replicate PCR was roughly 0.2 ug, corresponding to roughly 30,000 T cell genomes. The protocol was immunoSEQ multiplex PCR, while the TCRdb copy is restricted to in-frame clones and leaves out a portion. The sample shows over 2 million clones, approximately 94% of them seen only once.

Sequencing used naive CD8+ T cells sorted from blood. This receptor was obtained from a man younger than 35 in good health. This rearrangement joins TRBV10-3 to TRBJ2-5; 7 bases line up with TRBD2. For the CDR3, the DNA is TGTGCCATCAGTGAGTCGGGGCGGGAGTTAGAGACCCAGTACTTC. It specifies CAISESGRELETQYF.